These T cell receptor beta chains were read from a single sample in a study of blood T cell repertoires in COVID-19. Clones were sequenced by immunoSEQ multiplex PCR, and TCRdb holds only the in-frame ones, with some missing. The sample shows 450,000 to 500,000 clones, approximately 85% of them seen only once. The sequencing sample was made of peripheral blood. These receptors were collected from a human donor in a cohort sampled during active COVID-19. Each CDR3 is given with its conserved first and last residue. A D gene is named only where the DNA matches it firmly. Clone sizes are given selectively: once, few, many, or a class where the clone is expanded.

CDR3 protein	CDR3 DNA	V gene	CDR3 length	D gene	J gene	clone size
CASSRTVNQPQHF	TGTGCCAGCAGCCGGACAGTCAATCAGCCCCAGCATTTT	TRBV6-6	13	-	TRBJ1-5	-
CASSLTEGQPQHF	TGTGCCAGCAGCTTAACGGAGGGCCAGCCCCAGCATTTT	TRBV7-6	13	-	TRBJ1-5	-
CASARHGGEQFF	TGTGCTAGTGCCCGACACGGGGGTGAGCAGTTCTTC	TRBV12-5	12	-	TRBJ2-1	-
CASSPRQGPTILNEKLFF	TGTGCCAGCAGTCCGAGACAGGGGCCGACGATTCTTAATGAAAAACTGTTTTTT	TRBV27	18	TRBD1	TRBJ1-4	-
CASSFAQGKNTIYF	TGCGCCAGCAGCTTCGCCCAGGGAAAAAACACCATATATTTT	TRBV5-1	14	-	TRBJ1-3	-
CASSYSGRDNDEQYF	TGTGCCAGCAGTTACAGCGGCAGGGACAACGACGAGCAGTACTTC	TRBV6-5	15	-	TRBJ2-7	few
CASTSSQVSANTGELFF	TGTGCCAGTACCTCCTCCCAAGTCAGCGCGAACACCGGGGAGCTGTTTTTT	TRBV19	17	-	TRBJ2-2	-
CAISEGAGGLLGDEQYF	TGTGCCATCAGTGAGGGTGCAGGGGGCCTCCTCGGGGACGAGCAGTACTTC	TRBV10-3	17	TRBD1	TRBJ2-7	-
CASSPGYSTSGNTIYF	TGTGCCAGCTCACCCGGTTACAGCACCTCTGGAAACACCATATATTTT	TRBV18	16	-	TRBJ1-3	-
CASSNNRKGADTQYF	TGTGCCAGCAGCAACAACAGGAAGGGGGCAGATACGCAGTATTTT	TRBV7-3	15	-	TRBJ2-3	-
CASRRTENTEAFF	TGTGCCAGCAGGAGGACAGAGAACACTGAAGCTTTCTTT	TRBV6-5	13	-	TRBJ1-1	few
CASSEFSAPGYTEAFF	TGTGCCAGCAGTGAATTTTCAGCCCCAGGATACACTGAAGCTTTCTTT	TRBV6-1	16	-	TRBJ1-1	-
CASSTSRGWPLYNEQFF	TGTGCCAGCAGTACCTCCAGGGGGTGGCCCCTTTACAATGAGCAGTTCTTC	TRBV27	17	TRBD1	TRBJ2-1	-
CASRSLTGVEKLFF	TGTGCCAGTAGGAGTTTGACAGGGGTTGAAAAACTGTTTTTT	TRBV19	14	TRBD1	TRBJ1-4	-
CASSKALGDKNYEQYF	TGTGCCAGCAGCAAAGCGTTGGGGGACAAGAATTACGAGCAGTACTTC	TRBV21-1	16	-	TRBJ2-7	-
CSGRTGNGPSYEQYF	TGCAGCGGACGGACAGGGAATGGTCCCTCCTACGAGCAGTACTTC	TRBV29-1	15	TRBD1	TRBJ2-7	-
CASSYEVGPLGKLFF	TGTGCCAGCAGTTATGAAGTGGGGCCTCTCGGAAAACTGTTTTTT	TRBV6-2/TRBV6-3	15	-	TRBJ1-4	once
CASSDSRASGANVLTF	TGTGCCAGCAGTGACTCCAGGGCCTCTGGGGCCAACGTCCTGACTTTC	TRBV6-4	16	-	TRBJ2-6	-
CATSILDGLLRLKDYGYTF	TGTGCCACCAGCATCTTGGACGGACTGTTGCGACTGAAGGACTATGGCTACACCTTC	TRBV15	19	-	TRBJ1-2	-
CASSSRQGKYEQYF	TGTGCCAGTAGCTCTCGACAGGGTAAATACGAGCAGTACTTC	TRBV19	14	TRBD1	TRBJ2-7	-
CASSFGLARQETQYF	TGCGCCAGCAGCTTTGGACTAGCGAGACAAGAGACCCAGTACTTC	TRBV5-1	15	TRBD2	TRBJ2-5	few
CASSSRDRGRSTEAFF	TGTGCCAGCAGTTCCAGGGACAGGGGGCGCAGCACTGAAGCTTTCTTT	TRBV27	16	TRBD1	TRBJ1-1	-
CASSLEVSGANVLTF	TGTGCCAGCAGTTTAGAGGTCTCTGGGGCCAACGTCCTGACTTTC	TRBV28	15	-	TRBJ2-6	-
CASNDRGRLTEAFF	TGTGCCAGCAACGACAGGGGGCGTTTAACCGAAGCTTTCTTT	TRBV5-8	14	TRBD1	TRBJ1-1	few
CASSQLAGVGSTGELFF	TGTGCCAGCTCCCAACTAGCGGGAGTAGGTAGCACCGGGGAGCTGTTTTTT	TRBV18	17	TRBD2	TRBJ2-2	-
CAWGGSPVTQAGELFF	TGTGCCTGGGGAGGTTCGCCAGTTACCCAAGCCGGGGAGCTGTTTTTT	TRBV30	16	-	TRBJ2-2	-
CASSPRGHSYEQYF	TGTGCCAGCAGCCCCCGCGGACACTCCTACGAGCAGTACTTC	TRBV7-9	14	-	TRBJ2-7	-
CASSRQGFGELFF	TGTGCCAGCAGCCGACAGGGATTCGGGGAGCTGTTTTTT	TRBV3-1/TRBV3-2	13	TRBD1	TRBJ2-2	-
CASSLGGLWDEQFF	TGTGCCAGCAGTTTGGGGGGGCTGTGGGATGAGCAGTTCTTC	TRBV27	14	-	TRBJ2-1	-
CASSERTSGGDEQFF	TGTGCCAGCAGTGAAAGGACTAGCGGAGGCGATGAGCAGTTCTTC	TRBV2	15	TRBD2	TRBJ2-1	-
CASSTVGSGNKDTQYF	TGTGCCAGTAGTACCGTCGGTAGCGGGAACAAAGATACGCAGTATTTT	TRBV19	16	TRBD2	TRBJ2-3	-
CASSLTGRVDGYTF	TGTGCCAGCAGCTTAACGGGCAGGGTAGATGGCTACACCTTC	TRBV7-3	14	-	TRBJ1-2	-
CASSLQGDSNQPQHF	TGTGCCAGCAGTTTACAGGGGGATAGCAATCAGCCCCAGCATTTT	TRBV2	15	TRBD1	TRBJ1-5	few
CAISDSVQGGYEQYF	TGTGCCATCAGTGATTCCGTGCAGGGGGGATACGAGCAGTACTTC	TRBV10-3	15	-	TRBJ2-7	-
CASSVAGSTDTQYF	TGTGCCAGCAGCGTAGCGGGATCCACAGATACGCAGTATTTT	TRBV9	14	-	TRBJ2-3	-
CASSLGSSGATDTQYF	TGTGCCAGCAGCTTAGGAAGTAGCGGGGCCACAGATACGCAGTATTTT	TRBV11-3	16	TRBD2	TRBJ2-3	-
CASSPYGVEQYF	TGTGCCAGCTCACCATACGGAGTCGAGCAGTACTTC	TRBV18	12	-	TRBJ2-7	-
CASSYSRGQGQYNEQFF	TGTGCCAGCAGTTACAGCCGAGGACAGGGACAATACAATGAGCAGTTCTTC	TRBV6-2/TRBV6-3	17	TRBD1	TRBJ2-1	-
CASSYSSGNTDTQYF	TGTGCCAGCAGTTACTCGAGCGGAAACACAGATACGCAGTATTTT	TRBV6-2/TRBV6-3	15	-	TRBJ2-3	-
CASRGLERGGTGELFF	TGTGCCAGTAGGGGCCTGGAGCGGGGAGGAACCGGGGAGCTGTTTTTT	TRBV19	16	TRBD2	TRBJ2-2	-
CASSLPINTEAFF	TGTGCCAGCAGTCTGCCTATTAACACTGAAGCTTTCTTT	TRBV6-5	13	-	TRBJ1-1	-
CASSVIRGSIQYF	TGTGCCAGCAGCGTAATCAGGGGGAGCATTCAGTACTTC	TRBV5-6	13	TRBD1	TRBJ2-4	-
CAWSAAGEAFF	TGTGCCTGGAGCGCCGCCGGTGAAGCTTTCTTT	TRBV30	11	-	TRBJ1-1	-
CASSLRGRDREYF	TGTGCCAGCAGTTTAAGGGGTAGGGACAGAGAGTACTTC	TRBV12-3/TRBV12-4	13	TRBD1	TRBJ2-7	once
CASSLRHGQGAVYGYTF	TGTGCCAGCAGCCTACGCCACGGACAGGGGGCAGTCTATGGCTACACCTTC	TRBV4-2	17	TRBD1	TRBJ1-2	-